This TCR beta chain was identified in a study of regulatory T cells in long-lasting Graves disease. Study-level results: The number of shared public clonotypes was higher in persistent patients (approximately 2,600) than new patients (approximately 1,000). It is possible that accuracy was reduced by the small size of the sample.

Time point in this sample: newly diagnosed GD, antithyroid drugs for less than 3 months. RNA extracted from PBMCs served as the sequencing template. Staff took roughly 9 milliliters of peripheral blood and put it into EDTA tubes. Ten or more counts support this clonotype. Its matching antigen is unknown. This CDR3 region has 15 residues. The germline V gene encodes CDR1 SGDLS and CDR2 YYNGEE. The V end lost 0 bases, the J end lost 4 bases, and 13 bases lay between the germline ends. Building of the TCR beta libraries involved iRepertoire HTBI primers and Arm-PCR of CDR3 regions. TCRdb re-called the multiplex PCR reads through MiXCR, storing one row per CDR3 protein. The sample lists about 310,000 distinct CDR3 sequences, 18% seen once, with about 39% in the top ten.

This clonotype was sampled from a female donor with Graves disease. The genes are TRBV9 and TRBJ1-2, with D possibly being TRBD1 (5 bases). The source material was peripheral blood mononuclear cells (PBMCs), sampled at new diagnosis, from a patient treated with antithyroid drugs. CDR3: CASSVAVTELYGYTF. Written as DNA, the CDR3 is TGTGCCAGCAGCGTAGCTGTGACAGAACTCTATGGCTACACCTTC.